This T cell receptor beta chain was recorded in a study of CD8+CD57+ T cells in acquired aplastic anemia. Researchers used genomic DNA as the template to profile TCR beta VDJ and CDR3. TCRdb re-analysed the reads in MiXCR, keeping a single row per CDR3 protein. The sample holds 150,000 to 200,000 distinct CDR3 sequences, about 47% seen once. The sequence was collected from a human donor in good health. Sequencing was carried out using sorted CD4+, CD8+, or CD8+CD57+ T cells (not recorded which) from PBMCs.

CDR3 protein: CASSLAGAKNIQYF. DNA for the CDR3: TGTGCCAGCAGCTTAGCAGGTGCCAAAAACATTCAGTACTTC. V usage is TRBV11-1 and J usage is TRBJ2-4; D not resolved. V lost 0 bases, J lost 1 base, and 4 bases lay in between. The length of the CDR3 is 14 residues. The V gene's germline CDR1 is SGHAT and CDR2 FQDESV (reference sequence).